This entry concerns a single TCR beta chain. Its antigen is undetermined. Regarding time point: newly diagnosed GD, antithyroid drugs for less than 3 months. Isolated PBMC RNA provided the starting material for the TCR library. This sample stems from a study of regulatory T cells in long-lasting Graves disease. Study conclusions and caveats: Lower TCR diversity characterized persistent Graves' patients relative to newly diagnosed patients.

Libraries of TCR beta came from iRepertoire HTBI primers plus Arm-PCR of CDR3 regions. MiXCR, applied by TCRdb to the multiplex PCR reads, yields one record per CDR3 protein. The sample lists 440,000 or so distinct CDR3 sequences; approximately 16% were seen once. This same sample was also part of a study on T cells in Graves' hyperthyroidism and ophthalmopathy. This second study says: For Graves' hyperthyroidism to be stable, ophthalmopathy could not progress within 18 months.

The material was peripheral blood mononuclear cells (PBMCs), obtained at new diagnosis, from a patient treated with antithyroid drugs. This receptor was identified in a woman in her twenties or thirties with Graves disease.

The CDR3 is CASGLGFSGQGVNEQFF. As DNA, the CDR3 is TGTGCTAGTGGTTTGGGTTTCTCGGGACAGGGGGTCAATGAGCAGTTCTTC. This chain connects TRBV12-5 to TRBJ2-1, with 11 bases lining up with TRBD1. There are 17 residues in the CDR3. J was trimmed by 6 bases and V by 1 base; bases with no gene match: 8. The germline V gene encodes CDR1 LGHNT and CDR2 FRNRAP.